One sample yielded the 32 T cell receptor beta chains listed below, sequenced in a study of post-analysis software for immune sequencing data. Study conclusions and caveats: In patients, about five TRBV segments were more frequent than in controls, with TRBV5-6, TRBV5-1 and TRBV20-1 among them.

Unique molecular identifiers were carried by the TCR beta cDNA libraries. TCRdb called the PCR reads again in MiXCR, with one record for every CDR3 protein. The table records approximately 730,000 distinct CDR3 sequences, 25% to 30% of them present only once. Which antigens these TCRs recognize remains unknown. Sequenced material: blood. These receptors were collected from a girl aged 10 to 17 with multiple sclerosis.

The gene calls are TRBV2 and TRBJ2-7; D is ambiguous. There are 13 residues in the CDR3. Trimming removed 8 bases from V and 1 base from J, with 12 bases in between. In germline, CDR1 is SNHLY, CDR2 FYNNEI. CDR3 sequence (DNA): TGTGCCAGCTCCCCCACACCATCCTACGAGCAGTACTTC. Translated, it gives CASSPTPSYEQYF.

The table lists this clonotype with a few counts. The chain carries TRBV4-1 and TRBJ2-3, with a tentative D call TRBD2 (5 bases). The CDR3 sequence is 14 residues long. The ends were cut back, 1 base at V and 6 bases at J, with 11 bases in the middle. CDR1 is MGHRA and CDR2 is YSYEKL in the germline V gene. CDR3: CASSQGPGMDTQYF. In DNA form, the CDR3 reads TGCGCCAGCAGCCAAGGTCCGGGAATGGATACGCAGTATTTT.

This clonotype was recorded many times. The CDR3 sequence: CSARRDTQYF. CDR3 coding DNA: TGCAGTGCTAGAAGAGATACGCAGTATTTT. The rearrangement uses TRBV20-1 and TRBJ2-3; no definite D call. The CDR3 totals 10 residues. Germline-derived CDR1 and CDR2 are DFQATT and SNEGSKA (reference sequence). V was clipped by 2 bases and J by 5 bases, with 2 bases between them.

This clonotype was picked up a small number of times. CDR3 region: CASSQDLGASEQFF. The CDR3 DNA follows: TGTGCCAGCAGCCAGGATTTGGGGGCTTCGGAGCAGTTCTTC. V is TRBV14 and J is TRBJ2-1; tentatively, D is TRBD1 (6 bases). This CDR3 spans 14 amino acids. Between the trimmed V and J ends, which lost 3 bases and 10 bases, there was a span of 16 bases. Germline assignment: CDR1 SGHDN and CDR2 FVKESK.

The chain couples TRBV20-1 to TRBJ2-3, with TRBD2 as a possible D gene (6 bases). The germline gives CDR1 DFQATT, CDR2 SNEGSKA (reference sequence). The length of the CDR3 is 14 residues. Trimming cost V 4 bases and J 2 bases, with 13 bases left between them. In DNA, the CDR3 is TGCAGTGCTACGGAGGGGCGACACACAGATACGCAGTATTTT. Translated: CSATEGRHTDTQYF.

The chain has TRBV19 and TRBJ2-4, with 8 bases fitting TRBD1. The CDR3 sequence is 13 residues long. In germline, CDR1 is LNHDA, CDR2 SQIVND (reference sequence). Unmatched junction bases numbered 4, after V lost 3 bases and J lost 9 bases. CDR3 DNA sequence: TGTGCCAGTAGTATCGACAGGGGAGGCATTCAGTACTTC. This codes for CASSIDRGGIQYF. The full variable domain, with the rest looked up from reference TRBV19 and TRBJ2-4, is DGGITQSPKYLFRKEGQNVTLSCEQNLNHDAMYWYRQDPGQGLRLIYYSQIVNDFQKGDIAEGYSVSREKKESFPLTVTSAQKNPTAFYLCASSIDRGGIQYFGAGTRLSVL.

There are a few counts of this clonotype. This chain uses TRBV15 with TRBJ2-5; D may be TRBD1 (6 bases). Germline V CDR1 and CDR2: LNHNV, YYDKDF (reference sequence). Trimming stripped 4 bases from V and 11 bases from J, with 17 bases between. This CDR3 spans 13 amino acids. CDR3 nucleotide sequence: TGTGCCACCAGCACACGGACAGTGAACCCACAGTACTTC. Residues: CATSTRTVNPQYF.

This clonotype was observed at least ten times. The chain joins TRBV4-1 to TRBJ1-2; 7 positions agree with TRBD1. The germline gives CDR1 MGHRA, CDR2 YSYEKL. The CDR3 has 13 amino acids. Trimming at V came to 4 bases and at J to 8 bases, leaving 7 bases not matched to a gene. The CDR3 bases are TGCGCCAGCAGCCGAGACAGGGCCTACGGCTACACCTTC. Encoded protein: CASSRDRAYGYTF.

V gene TRBV7-2 combines with J gene TRBJ1-5; D unclear. The CDR3 sequence is 17 residues long. V gave up 0 bases and J gave up 0 bases, with 12 bases separating them. Germline values: CDR1 SGHTA, CDR2 FQGNSA. The chain's CDR3 is CASSLARVAYSNQPQHF. The DNA for the CDR3 is TGTGCCAGCAGCTTAGCGCGAGTTGCCTATAGCAATCAGCCCCAGCATTTT.

The chain is built from TRBV10-3 and TRBJ2-7; 11 bases are a match to TRBD1. The CDR3 is made up of 15 amino acids. The V and J ends lost 6 bases and 2 bases, in that order; junction bases with no gene match: 6. Germline V gives CDR1 ENHRY, CDR2 SYGVKD. Here the CDR3 DNA reads TGTGCCATCAGAGCTCCGGGACAGGGGGCCTACGAGCAGTACTTC. It translates to CAIRAPGQGAYEQYF.

The chain is built from TRBV6-2 or TRBV6-3 and TRBJ2-5; no clear D gene. The J call may not be correct, given that the DNA end is closer to TRBJ2-1. The CDR3 is made up of 14 amino acids. Germline CDR1 reads MNHEY; CDR2 reads SVGEGT. CDR3 nucleotide sequence: TGTGCCAGCAGTTATACCCAAAACCAAGAGACCCAGTTCTTC. This translates into CASSYTQNQETQFF.

The sample holds a few counts of this clonotype. The chain carries TRBV15 and TRBJ2-7; 7 bases are a match to TRBD1. V gave up 5 bases and J gave up 2 bases; unmatched junction bases: 6. The germline V gene encodes CDR1 LNHNV and CDR2 YYDKDF (reference sequence). The CDR3 sequence is 14 residues long. This chain's CDR3 is CATSVEQGPYEQYF. The CDR3 coding sequence is TGTGCCACCAGCGTCGAACAGGGGCCCTACGAGCAGTACTTC.

This clonotype showed up just a few times. V gene TRBV20-1 combines with J gene TRBJ2-4; TRBD1 aligns across 10 bases. The DNA matches TRBJ2-7 better at its end, which makes the J call doubtful. Germline assignment: CDR1 DFQATT and CDR2 SNEGSKA (reference sequence). This CDR3 has 15 residues. DNA of the CDR3: TGCAGTGCCCCCCCGCGGGACAGGGGTTTCTACGAGCAGTACTTC. This sequence encodes CSAPPRDRGFYEQYF.

The rearrangement joins TRBV24-1 to TRBJ1-5; D is undetermined. V dropped 4 bases and J dropped 0 bases, with 6 bases sitting between them. The CDR3 length is 14 residues. CDR1 KGHDR and CDR2 SFDVKD come from the germline V gene. CDR3 protein: CATSERFSNQPQHF. In DNA, the CDR3 is TGTGCCACCAGTGAACGGTTTAGCAATCAGCCCCAGCATTTT.

This clonotype showed up just a few times. The genes are TRBV25-1 and TRBJ2-3; a possible D gene is TRBD1 (6 bases). CDR3 length: 15 amino acids. CDR1 and CDR2 (germline): MGHDK, SYGVNS. V shed 6 bases and J shed 0 bases, with 13 bases lying between them. The CDR3 DNA follows: TGTGCCAGCAGCTCCCCAACAGGGAGCACAGATACGCAGTATTTT. Translation gives CASSSPTGSTDTQYF.

This chain connects TRBV5-1 to TRBJ2-1; D perhaps matches TRBD1 (5 bases). Trimming removed 3 bases at V and 4 bases at J, with 11 bases between. Germline V lookup: CDR1 SGHRS, CDR2 YFSETQ. This CDR3 contains 14 residues. The CDR3 nucleotides are TGCGCCAGCAGCTCTAGACAGCTTTACAATGAGCAGTTCTTC. This gives the protein CASSSRQLYNEQFF.

This chain joins TRBV11-2 and TRBJ2-5; 8 positions match TRBD1. Per germline, CDR1 SGHAT and CDR2 FQNNGV. J lost 11 bases, V lost 0 bases, and 14 bases had no gene match. The CDR3 sequence is 16 residues long. CDR3 nucleotides: TGTGCCAGCAGCTTAGACCAGGGGGCTGGGAGCAATGAGCAGTACTTC. Its protein product is CASSLDQGAGSNEQYF.

The chain joins TRBV2 to TRBJ1-5; weak D call: TRBD1 (6 bases). This CDR3 region has 15 residues. CDR1 and CDR2 from the germline V gene are SNHLY and FYNNEI. V lost 7 bases to trimming and J lost 0 bases, with 13 bases between them. The CDR3 sequence is CASNWGPHSNQPQHF. CDR3 nucleotides: TGTGCCAGCAACTGGGGGCCTCATAGCAATCAGCCCCAGCATTTT.

This clonotype has more than one count but fewer than ten. The chain recombines TRBV20-1 with TRBJ2-5, with 9 nucleotides matching TRBD2. This CDR3 has 12 residues. Germline V gives CDR1 DFQATT, CDR2 SNEGSKA (reference sequence). CDR3 DNA: TGCGCGGGAGGGGGCGTCCGGAAGGAGCAGTACTTC. This encodes CAGGGVRKEQYF.

V usage is TRBV20-1 and J usage is TRBJ1-2; 7 bases agree with TRBD1. CDR1 is DFQATT, CDR2 SNEGSKA, per germline (reference sequence). The CDR3 consists of 13 residues. CDR3 amino acids: CRGGAGTAYGYTF. Written as DNA, the CDR3 is TGCAGAGGAGGGGCCGGGACAGCCTATGGCTACACCTTC.

As regards this clonotype: The junction differs from germline at one of its ends, possibly a read error. The chain has TRBV20-1 and TRBJ1-2, with D unresolved. Per germline, CDR1 DFQATT and CDR2 SNEGSKA (reference sequence). The CDR3 has 15 amino acids. CDR3 DNA sequence: TGCAGTCCTAGAAGGCCAGAGACTTTTGCCTATGGCTACACCTTC. Encoded protein: CSPRRPETFAYGYTF.

This clonotype was observed a handful of times. The gene calls are TRBV10-2 and TRBJ2-5; D is unclear. The V end was cut by 3 bases, the J end by 4 bases, with 6 bases between. This CDR3 has 12 residues. Germline assignment: CDR1 WSHSY and CDR2 SAAADI. The CDR3 DNA is TGCGCCAGCAGTGATAGTGGAGAGACCCAGTACTTC. It translates to CASSDSGETQYF.

The rearrangement joins TRBV7-2 to TRBJ2-1; no clear D gene. Germline values: CDR1 SGHTA, CDR2 FQGNSA. This CDR3 comprises 14 residues. V lost 5 bases and J lost 6, with 14 bases in between. The CDR3 spells CASSPSKGFNEQFF. CDR3 in DNA: TGTGCCAGCAGCCCAAGCAAGGGTTTCAATGAGCAGTTCTTC.

The rearrangement joins TRBV6-2 or TRBV6-3 to TRBJ2-1; 8 nucleotides match TRBD1. Germline V CDR1 and CDR2: MNHEY, SVGEGT. V was pared by 7 bases and J by 3 bases, with 8 bases of the junction left unmatched. There are 15 residues in the CDR3. The CDR3 protein is CASMPAGGLYNEQFF. CDR3 in DNA: TGTGCCAGCATGCCCGCAGGGGGCCTCTACAATGAGCAGTTCTTC.

The rearrangement uses TRBV7-2 and TRBJ2-7; D possibly corresponds to TRBD1 (5 bases). The CDR3 length is 15 residues. Germline V gives CDR1 SGHTA, CDR2 FQGNSA. V lost 5 bases and J lost 2, with 16 bases in between. The CDR3 sequence: CASSPGHRRAYEQYF. The DNA for the CDR3 is TGTGCCAGCAGCCCCGGACACCGGCGAGCCTACGAGCAGTACTTC.

The V call is TRBV12-3 or TRBV12-4, the J call TRBJ2-2; a possible D gene is TRBD1 (6 bases). Trimming pared 6 bases from V and 5 bases from J, leaving 19 bases between. This CDR3 is built from 16 residues. In DNA form, the CDR3 reads TGTGCCAGCAGAAACACAGGGTCTGCGGCTACCGGGGAGCTGTTTTTT. Translated: CASRNTGSAATGELFF.

This clonotype turned up a few times. The gene calls are TRBV18 and TRBJ2-7; D is ambiguous. Trimming removed 2 bases at V and 3 bases at J, with 8 bases between. The CDR3 length is 13 residues. Germline V gene sequence: CDR1 KGHSH, CDR2 LQKENI. The CDR3, as DNA: TGTGCCAGCTCACCAGGAAGTATCTACGAGCAGTACTTC. Translated: CASSPGSIYEQYF. The whole variable domain, remainder taken from reference TRBV18 and TRBJ2-7, is NAGVMQNPRHLVRRRGQEARLRCSPMKGHSHVYWYRQLPEEGLKFMVYLQKENIIDESGMPKERFSAEFPKEGPSILRIQQVVRGDSAAYFCASSPGSIYEQYFGPGTRLTVT.

This clonotype has at least ten counts. The CDR3 region has the DNA TGCAGTGCTGCGGGCGGGAGGGTCGGCACAGATACGCAGTATTTT. It specifies CSAAGGRVGTDTQYF. J is TRBJ2-3 and V is TRBV20-1; 9 positions match TRBD2. CDR3 size: 15 residues. Losses at the gene ends were 5 bases for V and 1 base for J; bases not matched to a gene: 7. Looked up from germline, CDR1 is DFQATT and CDR2 is SNEGSKA (reference sequence).

This clonotype has more than one count but fewer than ten. The V and J genes are TRBV10-3 and TRBJ1-2, with 8 bases aligning to TRBD1. CDR1 and CDR2 (germline): ENHRY, SYGVKD. Trimming cost V 5 bases and J 7 bases; bases outside gene matches: 6. This CDR3 spans 13 amino acids. CDR3 sequence (DNA): TGTGCCATCAGTAGGACAGGGAGGGCTGGCTACACCTTC. It codes for CAISRTGRAGYTF.

The chain combines TRBV20-1 with TRBJ1-5, with 9 bases aligning to TRBD1. The junction had 6 bases not matched to a gene; V was cut back by 0 bases and J by 9 bases. The length of the CDR3 is 14 residues. The germline V gene encodes CDR1 DFQATT and CDR2 SNEGSKA (reference sequence). The CDR3 sequence: CSARDSDRGSPQHF. CDR3 coding DNA: TGCAGTGCTAGAGATAGCGACAGGGGGTCGCCCCAGCATTTT.

In this sample, this clonotype turned up a few times. This chain's CDR3 is CSVMRASAYTQYF. CDR3 coding DNA: TGCAGCGTGATGAGAGCTAGTGCATATACGCAGTATTTT. This chain joins TRBV29-1 and TRBJ2-3; D is uncertain. V shed 6 bases and J shed 7 bases, with 17 bases lying between them. Germline-derived CDR1 and CDR2 are SQVTM and ANQGSEA. CDR3 length equals 13 residues.

V and J are TRBV6-5 and TRBJ2-1; a possible D gene is TRBD2 (7 bases). The CDR3 runs 14 residues. Per germline, CDR1 MNHEY and CDR2 SVGAGI. V lost 5 bases to trimming and J lost 7 bases, with 15 bases between them. The CDR3 here is CASSPHRGANEQFF. The DNA of the CDR3 is TGTGCCAGCAGTCCGCATCGGGGGGCGAATGAGCAGTTCTTC.